The rows below give T cell receptor beta chains drawn from one sample of a study of graft-versus-host responses after intestinal transplantation. For these TCRs, the target antigens are not known. Sequencing used immunoSEQ multiplex PCR; TCRdb keeps in-frame clones, though not all of them. The sample consists of 55,000 to 65,000 clones, 94% of them appearing once. This specimen was unstimulated CD4+ T cells sorted from spleen or lymph node cells, taken before transplant. All receptors derive from a human donor who was the organ donor for an intestinal transplant. CDR3s include the opening cysteine and the closing phenylalanine or tryptophan. The D gene is left open where the match is weak. Expanded clones get a size class; other rows say once, few or many, or leave the size out.

D gene	V gene	clone size	J gene	CDR3 length	CDR3 protein	CDR3 DNA
TRBD2	TRBV29-1	-	TRBJ2-3	15	CSASPGGGATDTQYF	TGCAGCGCATCCCCGGGAGGGGGGGCCACAGATACGCAGTATTTT
TRBD1	TRBV6-5	-	TRBJ1-6	16	CASSYGQGAANSPLHF	TGTGCCAGCAGTTACGGACAGGGGGCCGCTAATTCACCCCTCCACTTT
TRBD2	TRBV7-2	-	TRBJ2-1	19	CASSLGSSGWTTSYNEQFF	TGTGCCAGCAGCTTAGGTTCTAGCGGGTGGACCACCTCCTACAATGAGCAGTTCTTC
-	TRBV5-1	-	TRBJ2-6	15	CASSFTYSGANVLTF	TGCGCCAGCAGCTTCACGTACTCTGGGGCCAACGTCCTGACTTTC
TRBD2	TRBV10-2	-	TRBJ2-3	16	CASSETLAGDRDTQYF	TGCGCCAGCAGTGAGACCCTAGCGGGGGACCGAGATACGCAGTATTTT
TRBD2	TRBV11-2	-	TRBJ2-1	18	CASSLGGLAGPSYNEQFF	TGTGCCAGCAGCTTAGGGGGACTAGCGGGGCCATCCTACAATGAGCAGTTCTTC
-	TRBV19	-	TRBJ2-1	13	CASSMDYYNEQFF	TGTGCCAGTAGTATGGACTACTACAATGAGCAGTTCTTC
-	TRBV10-2	-	TRBJ2-1	14	CASHPAGAYNEQFF	TGCGCCAGCCACCCGGCGGGGGCGTACAATGAGCAGTTCTTC
-	TRBV18	-	TRBJ1-2	13	CASRRPQGSGYTF	TGTGCCAGCCGACGTCCCCAGGGGAGCGGCTACACCTTC
-	TRBV5-4	-	TRBJ2-2	14	CASSFRGASGELFF	TGTGCCAGCAGCTTCCGGGGGGCGAGCGGGGAGCTGTTTTTT
-	TRBV4-1	once	TRBJ2-3	14	CASSQDLRADTQYF	TGCGCCAGCAGCCAAGATCTGCGGGCAGATACGCAGTATTTT
-	TRBV29-1	-	TRBJ2-7	11	CSAEEANEQYF	TGCAGCGCTGAGGAGGCTAATGAGCAGTACTTC
-	TRBV2	once	TRBJ2-1	12	CASRGYYNEQFF	TGTGCCAGCAGGGGCTACTACAATGAGCAGTTCTTC
TRBD1	TRBV27	-	TRBJ1-2	16	CASSLYPGQGVYGYTF	TGTGCCAGCAGTTTATACCCGGGACAGGGGGTCTACGGCTACACCTTC
-	TRBV7-2	-	TRBJ1-3	14	CASSFSSSGNTIYF	TGTGCCAGCAGCTTTTCTAGCTCTGGAAACACCATATATTTT
TRBD2	TRBV7-2	-	TRBJ2-1	14	CASSLLAGVNEQFF	TGTGCCAGCAGCTTACTAGCGGGGGTCAATGAGCAGTTCTTC